These 30 T cell receptor beta chains were all obtained from the same sample, sequenced in a study of cytomegalovirus exposure and HLA in healthy donors. The PCR was carried out with 60 Vbeta primers and 13 Jbeta primers. TCRdb's copy holds only in-frame clones and misses some; the assay was immunoSEQ multiplex PCR. The repertoire consists of 250,000 or so clones, with about nine tenths occurring once and the leading ten covering 1.5% to 2%. The specimen was PBMCs. These receptors were collected from a girl aged 2 to 10 in good health and CMV-seronegative.

This chain connects TRBV10-2 to TRBJ2-7; 9 nucleotides match TRBD1. In germline, CDR1 is WSHSY, CDR2 SAAADI. The junction had 10 bases not matched to a gene; V was cut back by 7 bases and J by 0 bases. The CDR3 totals 16 residues. The chain's CDR3 is CASIVSGTGSSYEQYF. CDR3 bases: TGCGCCAGCATAGTATCCGGGACAGGGAGCTCCTACGAGCAGTACTTC.

This clone was seen once. The genes are TRBV7-2 and TRBJ2-2; D is perhaps TRBD2 (5 bases). The V and J ends lost 0 bases and 5 bases respectively, with 10 bases between them. The CDR3 is 15 amino acids. Germline values: CDR1 SGHTA, CDR2 FQGNSA. For the CDR3, the DNA is TGTGCCAGCAGCTTAGCGGGGTCGGGGACCGGGGAGCTGTTTTTT. The encoded protein is CASSLAGSGTGELFF.

Comments on this clone: This sample also contains other DNA sequences that code for the same CDR3. The J gene is TRBJ1-1, the V gene TRBV18; D uncertain. Germline CDR1 is KGHSH and CDR2 is LQKENI. The V and J ends lost 3 bases and 10 bases respectively, with 15 bases between them. This CDR3 comprises 13 residues. CDR3 DNA sequence: TGTGCCAGCTCACCCGAAGCGAGTTTAGGAGCTTTCTTT. It is translated as CASSPEASLGAFF.

J is TRBJ2-5 and V is TRBV4-1; possibly TRBD1 for D (6 bases). The DNA end is a closer match to TRBJ2-7, so the J assignment may be wrong. Germline CDR1 is MGHRA and CDR2 is YSYEKL. The CDR3 is made up of 14 amino acids. In DNA, the CDR3 is TGCGCCAGCAGCCAAGATGTAGGGGGCTACGAGCAGTACTTC. It translates to CASSQDVGGYEQYF.

V usage is TRBV2 and J usage is TRBJ2-1; 9 nucleotides line up with TRBD2. The CDR3 extends over 17 amino acids. Trimming removed 3 bases from V and 4 bases from J; junction bases left unmatched: 10. Germline V gene lookup returns CDR1 SNHLY and CDR2 FYNNEI. The CDR3 protein is CASSDPLAGLDYNEQFF. The CDR3 DNA reads as TGTGCCAGCAGTGACCCGCTAGCGGGACTGGATTACAATGAGCAGTTCTTC.

The chain joins TRBV9 to TRBJ1-5; the D gene is possibly TRBD1 (5 bases). V gave up 3 bases and J gave up 6 bases, with 13 bases separating them. Germline-derived CDR1 and CDR2 are SGDLS and YYNGEE. The CDR3 is 14 amino acids. CDR3 in amino acids: CASSAGGLGQPQHF. CDR3 DNA sequence: TGTGCCAGCAGCGCCGGGGGATTGGGTCAGCCCCAGCATTTT.

The J gene is TRBJ2-1, the V gene TRBV19; 7 bases are shared with TRBD1. The CDR3 is 15 residues long. CDR1 and CDR2 from the germline V gene are LNHDA and SQIVND (reference sequence). V lost 3 bases and J lost 5; bases outside the gene matches: 7. In nucleotides, the CDR3 is TGTGCCAGTAGTATTGATGACAGGGACAACAATGAGCAGTTCTTC. Translated, it gives CASSIDDRDNNEQFF.

The chain has TRBV19 and TRBJ2-5; 7 nucleotides match TRBD1. Germline V lookup: CDR1 LNHDA, CDR2 SQIVND (reference sequence). The CDR3 is 14 residues long. V lost 5 bases, J lost 5 bases, and 8 bases stayed unmatched. CDR3 sequence (DNA): TGTGCCAGTAGTCCCTGGGACAGTGATGAGACCCAGTACTTC. Its translation: CASSPWDSDETQYF.

The chain employs TRBV5-1 and TRBJ2-1; 11 bases map to TRBD2. The CDR3 is 18 amino acids. Germline lookup yields CDR1 SGHRS and CDR2 YFSETQ. J gave up 0 bases and V 4 bases, and 9 bases lay outside the gene matches. CDR3 amino acids: CASSLGTSGRYSYNEQFF. CDR3 DNA: TGCGCCAGCAGCCTGGGGACTAGCGGCCGTTACTCCTACAATGAGCAGTTCTTC.

V gene TRBV19 combines with J gene TRBJ1-2; the match to TRBD1 covers 10 bases. With V trimmed by 7 bases and J by 5 bases, 7 bases remained unmatched. The germline V gene encodes CDR1 LNHDA and CDR2 SQIVND (reference sequence). This CDR3 spans 14 amino acids. CDR3 DNA sequence: TGTGCCAGTAATCCTGGGGGACAGGGGTATGGCTACACCTTC. Translated, it gives CASNPGGQGYGYTF.

The V and J genes are TRBV5-1 and TRBJ1-6; 8 bases agree with TRBD1. V lost 7 bases, J lost 5 bases, and 8 bases stayed unmatched. Germline CDR1 SGHRS, CDR2 YFSETQ. The CDR3 extends over 15 amino acids. The CDR3 region is CASRKDRENNSPLHF. The CDR3 coding sequence is TGCGCCAGCCGTAAGGACAGGGAGAATAATTCACCCCTCCACTTT.

The chain links TRBV5-6 to TRBJ2-3, with TRBD2 identical over 11 bases. Germline V gene lookup returns CDR1 SGHDT and CDR2 YYEEEE. The CDR3 extends over 15 amino acids. With 0 bases clipped from V and 4 bases from J, the junction kept 1 base outside the gene matches. In DNA form, the CDR3 reads TGTGCCAGCAGCTTGGAACTAGCGGGAGCAGATACGCAGTATTTT. It codes for CASSLELAGADTQYF.

The CDR3 DNA sequence: TGTGCCACCAGCAGACGGACTATCATTCACAATGAGCAGTTCTTC. This sequence encodes CATSRRTIIHNEQFF. V gene TRBV15 combines with J gene TRBJ2-1; D perhaps matches TRBD2 (6 bases). CDR1 and CDR2 (germline): LNHNV, YYDKDF (reference sequence). The CDR3 length is 15 residues. Trimming took off 2 bases at V and 5 bases at J, with 13 bases between the two ends.

Only one count was recorded for this clone. V usage is TRBV20-1 and J usage is TRBJ2-7; 9 bases line up with TRBD1. The germline V gene encodes CDR1 DFQATT and CDR2 SNEGSKA (reference sequence). The CDR3 spans 11 residues. The CDR3 DNA follows: TGCGCGCCGGGACAGGGCTACGAGCAGTACTTC. As protein: CAPGQGYEQYF.

This sequence joins TRBV5-1 and TRBJ2-3; 9 bases fit TRBD2. The ends lost 4 bases at V and 2 bases at J; junction bases unmatched: 5. Germline lookup yields CDR1 SGHRS and CDR2 YFSETQ. CDR3 length: 15 residues. Written as DNA, the CDR3 is TGCGCCAGCAGCCTTAGCGGGGGCATCACAGATACGCAGTATTTT. This sequence encodes CASSLSGGITDTQYF.

This rearrangement joins TRBV6-1 to TRBJ2-3; TRBD2 is a possible D gene (6 bases). The CDR3 totals 15 residues. Germline V gives CDR1 MNHNS, CDR2 SASEGT. The V end was cut by 6 bases, the J end by 5 bases, with 18 bases between. CDR3 protein: CASSVTLAAGDTQYF. The CDR3 nucleotides read TGTGCCAGCAGCGTAACCTTAGCGGCTGGAGATACGCAGTATTTT.

Here the CDR3 reads CASSAQGGTEAFF. Written as DNA, the CDR3 is TGTGCCAGCAGCGCTCAGGGTGGCACTGAAGCTTTCTTT. This chain uses TRBV5-6 with TRBJ1-1; possible D gene TRBD1, 5 bases. Deletions cut 4 bases from V and 4 bases from J, with 11 bases between. This CDR3 has 13 residues. Germline CDR1 reads SGHDT; CDR2 reads YYEEEE.

The chain links TRBV7-9 to TRBJ2-7; D possibly corresponds to TRBD1 (6 bases). This CDR3 region has 13 residues. Germline CDR1 SEHNR, CDR2 FQNEAQ (reference sequence). V lost 8 bases, J lost 2 bases, and 13 bases lay in between. CDR3 protein: CASGQMGAYEQYF. The CDR3 DNA reads TGTGCCAGCGGACAGATGGGGGCCTACGAGCAGTACTTC.

The CDR3 here is CASSLHRSSTDTQYF. The CDR3 coding sequence is TGTGCCAGCAGCTTGCACAGGTCTAGCACAGATACGCAGTATTTT. This chain uses TRBV7-2 with TRBJ2-3; weak D call: TRBD1 (5 bases). CDR3 size: 15 residues. Trimming took 3 bases from V and 0 from J, leaving 10 bases between them. Per germline, CDR1 SGHTA and CDR2 FQGNSA. Drawing the rest from reference TRBV7-2 and TRBJ2-3, the complete variable domain is GAGVSQSPSNKVTEKGKDVELRCDPISGHTALYWYRQSLGQGLEFLIYFQGNSAPDKSGLPSDRFSAERTGGSVSTLTIQRTQQEDSAVYLCASSLHRSSTDTQYFGPGTRLTVL.

V usage is TRBV7-9 and J usage is TRBJ2-1; 10 bases are a match to TRBD2. The CDR3 contains 15 residues. The V gene's germline CDR1 is SEHNR and CDR2 FQNEAQ (reference sequence). V lost 2 bases, J lost 7 bases, and 5 bases stayed unmatched. The CDR3 DNA sequence: TGTGCCAGCAGCTTAAGCGGGGGGGCTCGGAATGAGCAGTTCTTC. It is translated as CASSLSGGARNEQFF.

The chain employs TRBV6-5 and TRBJ1-5; D possibly corresponds to TRBD1 (6 bases). V lost 5 bases, J lost 6 bases, and 11 bases lay in between. Germline loops: CDR1 MNHEY, CDR2 SVGAGI. This CDR3 comprises 13 residues. CDR3 sequence reads: CASSAQGSQPQHF. In nucleotides, the CDR3 is TGTGCCAGCAGTGCACAGGGTAGTCAGCCCCAGCATTTT.

This chain connects TRBV30 to TRBJ1-1, with 9 bases aligning to TRBD1. There are 12 residues in the CDR3. V trimming: 5 bases; J trimming: 7 bases; junction bases outside the gene matches: 5. Germline loops: CDR1 GTSNPN, CDR2 SVGIG (reference sequence). CDR3 loop: CAWDRGIGEAFF. In DNA, the CDR3 is TGTGCCTGGGACAGGGGGATCGGTGAAGCTTTCTTT.

This rearrangement joins TRBV10-2 to TRBJ2-7; TRBD1 matches 8 bases. V shed 5 bases and J 3 bases; nucleotides not matched to a gene: 6. The CDR3 is 14 amino acids. CDR1 is WSHSY and CDR2 is SAAADI in the germline V gene. This CDR3 is CASSTGQGGYEQYF. The CDR3, as DNA: TGCGCCAGCAGTACTGGACAGGGAGGCTACGAGCAGTACTTC.

The chain has TRBV27 and TRBJ1-4, with D uncertain. Trimming removed 4 bases at V and 4 bases at J, with 7 bases between. CDR1 and CDR2 from the germline V gene are MNHEY and SMNVEV (reference sequence). The CDR3 consists of 13 residues. CDR3 nucleotides: TGTGCCAGCAGTTCTAGTTATAATGAAAAACTGTTTTTT. This sequence encodes CASSSSYNEKLFF.

The J gene is TRBJ2-6, the V gene TRBV15, with 10 positions matching TRBD1. CDR3 length equals 17 residues. J lost 0 bases, V lost 5 bases, and 4 bases had no gene match. The germline gives CDR1 LNHNV, CDR2 YYDKDF (reference sequence). CDR3 nucleotides: TGTGCCACCAGCGGGACAGGGGCCCTCTCTGGGGCCAACGTCCTGACTTTC. It yields the protein CATSGTGALSGANVLTF.

This rearrangement joins TRBV6-1 to TRBJ1-4, with a weak D call TRBD1 (6 bases). The CDR3 contains 13 residues. Trimming cost V 6 bases and J 10 bases, with 15 bases left between them. CDR1 and CDR2 from the germline V gene are MNHNS and SASEGT. The CDR3 DNA sequence: TGTGCCAGCAGCATAACCGGGGGGGCAAAACTGTTTTTT. Encoded protein: CASSITGGAKLFF.

The V and J genes are TRBV28 and TRBJ1-2; maybe TRBD1 (5 bases). V lost 4 bases to trimming and J lost 4 bases, with 10 bases between them. Germline V gene sequence: CDR1 MDHEN, CDR2 SYDVKM. This CDR3 has 13 amino acids. The CDR3 DNA reads TGTGCCAGCAGTTCGGGGGGGGGCTATGGCTACACCTTC. This gives the protein CASSSGGGYGYTF.

This clone has a handful of counts. This chain uses TRBV27 with TRBJ2-1; 7 nucleotides match TRBD2. This CDR3 comprises 16 residues. Germline CDR1 and CDR2: MNHEY and SMNVEV (reference sequence). V lost 5 bases, J lost 0 bases, and 7 bases stayed unmatched. The CDR3 protein is CASSPLATSSYNEQFF. Written as DNA, the CDR3 is TGTGCCAGCAGTCCACTAGCGACAAGCTCCTACAATGAGCAGTTCTTC.

The chain uses TRBV7-9 and TRBJ2-7, with TRBD1 matching over 8 bases. The CDR3 runs 15 residues. Per the germline V gene, CDR1 is SEHNR and CDR2 is FQNEAQ (reference sequence). V lost 4 bases, J lost 3 bases, and 8 bases stayed unmatched. The CDR3 spells CASSSPGTGLYEQYF. CDR3 sequence (DNA): TGTGCCAGCAGCTCACCCGGGACAGGCCTCTACGAGCAGTACTTC.

The chain employs TRBV30 and TRBJ2-7; TRBD2 agrees at 12 bases. Germline CDR1 is GTSNPN and CDR2 is SVGIG (reference sequence). There are 16 residues in the CDR3. The trim removed 0 bases at V and 5 bases at J, leaving 8 bases unmatched. CDR3 coding DNA: TGTGCCTGGAGTGTCGCTAGCGGGGGGGCCGTGGACGAGCAGTACTTC. This sequence encodes CAWSVASGGAVDEQYF. Drawing the rest from reference TRBV30 and TRBJ2-7, the complete variable domain is SQTIHQWPATLVQPVGSPLSLECTVEGTSNPNLYWYRQAAGRGLQLLFYSVGIGQISSEVPQNLSASRPQDRQFILSSKKLLLSDSGFYLCAWSVASGGAVDEQYFGPGTRLTVT.